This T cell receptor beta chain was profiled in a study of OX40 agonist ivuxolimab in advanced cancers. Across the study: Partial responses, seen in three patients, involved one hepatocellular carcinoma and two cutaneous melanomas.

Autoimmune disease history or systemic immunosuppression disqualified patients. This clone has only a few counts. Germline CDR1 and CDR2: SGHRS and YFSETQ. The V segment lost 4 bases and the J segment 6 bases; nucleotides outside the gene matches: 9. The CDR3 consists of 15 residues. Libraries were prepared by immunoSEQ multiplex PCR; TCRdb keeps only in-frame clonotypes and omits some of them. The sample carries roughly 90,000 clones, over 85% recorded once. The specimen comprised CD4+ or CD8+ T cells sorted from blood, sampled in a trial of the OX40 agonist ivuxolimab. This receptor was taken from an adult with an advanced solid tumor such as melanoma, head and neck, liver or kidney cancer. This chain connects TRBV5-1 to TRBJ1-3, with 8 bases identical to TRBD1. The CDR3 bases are TGCGCCAGCAGCGACTCGGGACAGGTGGAAAACACCATATATTTT. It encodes CASSDSGQVENTIYF. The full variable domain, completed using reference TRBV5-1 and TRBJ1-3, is KAGVTQTPRYLIKTRGQQVTLSCSPISGHRSVSWYQQTPGQGLQFLFEYFSETQRNKGNFPGRFSGRQFSNSRSEMNVSTLELGDSALYLCASSDSGQVENTIYFGEGSWLTVV.